What follows are 8 T cell receptor beta chains derived from one specimen sequenced in a study of regulatory T cells in long-lasting Graves disease. Sequencing libraries for TCR beta were prepared with iRepertoire HTBI primers and Arm-PCR of CDR3 regions. MiXCR, run by TCRdb on the multiplex PCR reads, gives a single entry per CDR3 protein. The table records about 430,000 distinct CDR3 sequences, 20% to 25% of them present only once. Time point of the sample: persistent/refractory GD, antithyroid drugs over 5 years with positive TRAb. From PBMCs, RNA was extracted and then used to make the TCR library. The material was peripheral blood mononuclear cells (PBMCs), obtained when the disease was refractory, from a patient treated with antithyroid drugs. The receptors here all came from a female donor with Graves disease.

This clonotype was seen only a few times. This chain links TRBV12-3 or TRBV12-4 with TRBJ2-3, with D perhaps matching TRBD2 (5 bases). The CDR3 is 13 residues long. Trimming pared 3 bases from V and 9 bases from J, leaving 13 bases between. CDR3 in DNA: TGTGCCAGCAGTTTGGATAGTGGGAGAACGCAGTATTTT. Translated, it gives CASSLDSGRTQYF.

In this sample, this clonotype turned up many times. The rearrangement joins TRBV28 to TRBJ2-2; 12 bases fit TRBD2. J was trimmed by 2 bases and V by 7 bases; bases with no gene match: 5. The V gene's germline CDR1 is MDHEN and CDR2 SYDVKM. The CDR3 consists of 16 residues. The CDR3 DNA reads TGTGCCAGCAATCTCGGACTAGCGGGAAACACCGGGGAGCTGTTTTTT. As protein: CASNLGLAGNTGELFF.

The chain carries TRBV6-2 or TRBV6-3 and TRBJ2-5, with TRBD2 matching 8 bases. Trimming took 7 bases from V and 5 from J; bases not matched to a gene: 12. The germline V gene has CDR1 MNHEY and CDR2 SVGEGT. The CDR3 runs to 15 residues. The CDR3 loop reads CASTLSGSLGETQYF. CDR3 DNA: TGTGCCAGCACCCTCAGCGGGAGCTTAGGGGAGACCCAGTACTTC.

The chain has TRBV30 and TRBJ2-2; the D is unclear. With 7 bases removed from V and 6 bases from J, the gap between germline ends came to 12 bases. The V gene's germline CDR1 is GTSNPN and CDR2 SVGIG (reference sequence). The CDR3 loop spans 12 amino acids. CDR3 nucleotides: TGTGCCTTGACCGAAGAGGCCGGGGAGCTGTTTTTT. This sequence encodes CALTEEAGELFF.

This clonotype was observed at least ten times. The chain links TRBV12-3 or TRBV12-4 to TRBJ1-2, with TRBD1 matching over 8 bases. The CDR3 contains 13 residues. The J segment lost 4 bases and the V segment lost 5 bases, leaving 3 bases of the junction unmatched. The DNA for the CDR3 is TGTGCCAGCAGTAACAGGGGGGTCTATGGCTACACCTTC. Protein sequence: CASSNRGVYGYTF.

This chain uses TRBV28 with TRBJ1-2; D is perhaps TRBD1 (6 bases). V was shortened by 3 bases and J by 3 bases, with 14 bases between the two germline ends. Germline values: CDR1 MDHEN, CDR2 SYDVKM. The CDR3 contains 15 residues. CDR3 sequence reads: CASSFGGGQDYGYTF. The DNA of the CDR3 is TGTGCCAGCAGTTTCGGGGGCGGGCAGGACTATGGCTACACCTTC.

The rearrangement uses TRBV5-1 and TRBJ2-5; perhaps TRBD2 as D (5 bases). The V gene's germline CDR1 is SGHRS and CDR2 YFSETQ. The V gene lost 5 bases and the J gene lost 4 bases, with 12 bases spanning the gap. The CDR3 sequence is 13 residues long. Here the CDR3 reads CASRITAGETQYF. CDR3 coding DNA: TGCGCCAGCAGGATAACGGCGGGAGAGACCCAGTACTTC.

This clonotype was seen only a few times. The chain links TRBV7-8 to TRBJ2-7; D could derive from TRBD1 or TRBD2 (5 bases each). This CDR3 is 15 amino acids long. The germline V gene has CDR1 SGHVS and CDR2 FQNEAQ. V gave up 2 bases and J gave up 3 bases, with 14 bases separating them. CDR3 sequence (DNA): TGTGCCAGCAGCTTACGTCAGGGACCCATCTACGAGCAGTACTTC. It translates to CASSLRQGPIYEQYF.